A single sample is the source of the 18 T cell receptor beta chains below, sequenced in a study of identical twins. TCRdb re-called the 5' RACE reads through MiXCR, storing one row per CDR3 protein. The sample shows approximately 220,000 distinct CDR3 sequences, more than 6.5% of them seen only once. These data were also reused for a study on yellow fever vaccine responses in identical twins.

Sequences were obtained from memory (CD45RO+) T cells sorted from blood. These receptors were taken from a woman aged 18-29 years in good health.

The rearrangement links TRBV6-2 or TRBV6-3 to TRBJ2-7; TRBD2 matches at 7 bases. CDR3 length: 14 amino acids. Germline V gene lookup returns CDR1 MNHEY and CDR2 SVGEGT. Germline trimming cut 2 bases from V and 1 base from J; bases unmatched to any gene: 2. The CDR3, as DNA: TGTGCCAGCAGTTACGCGGGGGAATCCTACGAGCAGTACTTC. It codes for CASSYAGESYEQYF.

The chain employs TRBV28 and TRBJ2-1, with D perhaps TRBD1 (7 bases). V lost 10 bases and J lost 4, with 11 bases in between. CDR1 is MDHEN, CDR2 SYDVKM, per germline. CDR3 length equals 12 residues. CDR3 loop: CATRDRYNEQFF. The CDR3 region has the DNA TGTGCCACGCGGGACAGATACAATGAGCAGTTCTTC.

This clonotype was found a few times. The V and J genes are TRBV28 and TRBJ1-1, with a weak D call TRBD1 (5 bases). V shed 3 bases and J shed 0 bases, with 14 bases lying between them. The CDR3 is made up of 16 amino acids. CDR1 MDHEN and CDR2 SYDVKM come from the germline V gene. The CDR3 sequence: CASSLDWSGMNTEAFF. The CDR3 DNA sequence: TGTGCCAGCAGTTTGGATTGGTCAGGGATGAACACTGAAGCTTTCTTT.

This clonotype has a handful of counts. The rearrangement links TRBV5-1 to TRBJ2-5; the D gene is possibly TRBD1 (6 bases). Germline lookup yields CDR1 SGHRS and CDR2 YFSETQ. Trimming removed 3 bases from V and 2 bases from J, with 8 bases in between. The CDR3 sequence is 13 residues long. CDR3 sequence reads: CASSWDTQETQYF. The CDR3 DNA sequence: TGCGCCAGCAGCTGGGACACGCAAGAGACCCAGTACTTC.

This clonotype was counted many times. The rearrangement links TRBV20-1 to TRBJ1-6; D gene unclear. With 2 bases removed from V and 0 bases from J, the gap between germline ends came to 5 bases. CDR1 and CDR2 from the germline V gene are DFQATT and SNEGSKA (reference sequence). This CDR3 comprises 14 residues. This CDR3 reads CSARSTSYNSPLHF. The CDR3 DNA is TGCAGTGCTAGATCTACCTCCTATAATTCACCCCTCCACTTT.

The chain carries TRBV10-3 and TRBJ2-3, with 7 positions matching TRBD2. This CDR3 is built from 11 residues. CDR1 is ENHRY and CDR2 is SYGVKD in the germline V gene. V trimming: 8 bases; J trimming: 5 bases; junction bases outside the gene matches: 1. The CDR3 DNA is TGTGCCATCGGCGGGGGAGATACGCAGTATTTT. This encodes CAIGGGDTQYF.

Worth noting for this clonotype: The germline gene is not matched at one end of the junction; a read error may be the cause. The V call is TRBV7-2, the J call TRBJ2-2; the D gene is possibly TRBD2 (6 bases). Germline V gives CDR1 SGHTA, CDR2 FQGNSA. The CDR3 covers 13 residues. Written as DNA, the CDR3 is TGTGCCACCAGCCCCGGGGGCACCGGGGAGCTGTTTTTT. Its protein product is CATSPGGTGELFF.

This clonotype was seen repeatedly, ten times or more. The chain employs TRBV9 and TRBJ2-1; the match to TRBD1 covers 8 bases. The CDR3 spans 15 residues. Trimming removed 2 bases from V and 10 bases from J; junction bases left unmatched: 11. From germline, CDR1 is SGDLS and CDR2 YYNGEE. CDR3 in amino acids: CASSVVRGRGQEQFF. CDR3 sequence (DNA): TGTGCCAGCAGCGTCGTAAGGGGCAGGGGGCAGGAGCAGTTCTTC. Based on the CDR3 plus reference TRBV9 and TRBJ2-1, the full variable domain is DSGVTQTPKHLITATGQRVTLRCSPRSGDLSVYWYQQSLDQGLQFLIQYYNGEERAKGNILERFSAQQFPDLHSELNLSSLELGDSALYFCASSVVRGRGQEQFFGPGTRLTVL.

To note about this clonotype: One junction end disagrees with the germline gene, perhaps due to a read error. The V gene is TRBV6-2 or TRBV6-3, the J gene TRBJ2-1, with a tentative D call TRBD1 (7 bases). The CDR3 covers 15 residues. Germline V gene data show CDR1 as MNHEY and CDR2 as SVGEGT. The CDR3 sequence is CASRNPGPGGQAQFF. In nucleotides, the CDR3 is TGTGCCAGCAGGAACCCGGGACCAGGGGGGCAGGCGCAGTTTTTC.

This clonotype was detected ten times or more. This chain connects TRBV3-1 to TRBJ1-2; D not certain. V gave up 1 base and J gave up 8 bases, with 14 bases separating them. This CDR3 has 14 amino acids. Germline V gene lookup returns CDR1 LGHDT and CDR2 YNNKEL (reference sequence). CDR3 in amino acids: CASSQAVVSGGYTF. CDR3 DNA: TGTGCCAGCAGCCAAGCGGTTGTGTCGGGCGGCTACACCTTC.

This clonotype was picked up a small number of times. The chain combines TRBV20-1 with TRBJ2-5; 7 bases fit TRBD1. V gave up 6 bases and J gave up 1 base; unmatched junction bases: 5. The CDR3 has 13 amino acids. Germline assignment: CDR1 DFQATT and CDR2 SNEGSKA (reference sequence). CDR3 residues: CSALGQVQETQYF. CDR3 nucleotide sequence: TGCAGTGCGTTAGGACAGGTCCAAGAGACCCAGTACTTC.

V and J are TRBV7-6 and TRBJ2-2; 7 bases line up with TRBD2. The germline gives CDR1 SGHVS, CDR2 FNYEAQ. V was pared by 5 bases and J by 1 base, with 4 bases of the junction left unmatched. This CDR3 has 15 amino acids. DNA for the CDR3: TGTGCCAGCAGCGGGGGGGGTTTGAACACCGGGGAGCTGTTTTTT. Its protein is CASSGGGLNTGELFF.

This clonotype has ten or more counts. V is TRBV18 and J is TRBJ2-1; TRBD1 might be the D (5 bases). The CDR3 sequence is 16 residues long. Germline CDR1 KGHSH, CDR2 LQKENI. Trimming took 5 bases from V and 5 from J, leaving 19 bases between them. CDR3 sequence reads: CASSSFSLTVDNEQFF. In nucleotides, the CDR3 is TGTGCCAGCTCATCATTCTCTTTGACAGTGGACAATGAGCAGTTCTTC.

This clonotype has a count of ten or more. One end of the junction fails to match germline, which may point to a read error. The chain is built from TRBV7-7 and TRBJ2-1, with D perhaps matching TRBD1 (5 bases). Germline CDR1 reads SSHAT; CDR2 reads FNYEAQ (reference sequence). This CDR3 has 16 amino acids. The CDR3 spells CASSLAPAGSGHEQFF. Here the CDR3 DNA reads TGTGCTAGCAGCTTAGCTCCAGCAGGGTCTGGCCATGAGCAGTTCTTC.

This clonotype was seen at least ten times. CDR3: CSARGTSGQETQYF. DNA for the CDR3: TGCAGTGCTAGAGGGACTAGCGGCCAAGAGACCCAGTACTTC. This sequence joins TRBV20-1 and TRBJ2-5, with 10 bases matching TRBD2. This CDR3 spans 14 amino acids. V lost 1 base, J lost 1 base, and 0 bases stayed unmatched. The germline V gene has CDR1 DFQATT and CDR2 SNEGSKA (reference sequence).

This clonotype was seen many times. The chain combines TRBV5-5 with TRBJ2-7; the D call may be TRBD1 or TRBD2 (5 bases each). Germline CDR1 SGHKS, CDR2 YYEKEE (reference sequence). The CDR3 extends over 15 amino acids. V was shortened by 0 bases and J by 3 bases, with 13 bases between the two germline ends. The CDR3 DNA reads TGTGCCAGCAGCTTGGCCTCGGGGCAGGTCTACGAGCAGTACTTC. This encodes CASSLASGQVYEQYF.

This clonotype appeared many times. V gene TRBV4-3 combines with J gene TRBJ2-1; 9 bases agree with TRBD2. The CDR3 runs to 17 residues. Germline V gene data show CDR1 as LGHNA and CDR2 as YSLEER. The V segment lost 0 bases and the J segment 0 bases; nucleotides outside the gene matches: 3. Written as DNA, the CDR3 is TGCGCCAGCAGCCAAGAGGGGCGGGAGGGCTCCTACAATGAGCAGTTCTTC. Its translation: CASSQEGREGSYNEQFF.

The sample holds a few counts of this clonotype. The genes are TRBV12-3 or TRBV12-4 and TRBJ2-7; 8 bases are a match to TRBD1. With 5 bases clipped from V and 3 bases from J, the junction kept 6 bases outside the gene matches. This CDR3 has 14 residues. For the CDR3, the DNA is TGTGCCAGCAGTAAAAAGGGACAGGACTACGAGCAGTACTTC. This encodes CASSKKGQDYEQYF.